The clone carrying this TCR beta chain was detected a few times. The antigen remains unidentified. This specimen comes from a study of CD8 T cells in ankylosing spondylitis. Overall study results and limits: In the blood and synovial fluid of reactive arthritis, some motif variants had been previously reported. About 8 highly homologous variants made up a TCR beta motif, and this motif appeared characteristic of ankylosing spondylitis blood. Disease-linked clones reportedly concentrated significantly in matched ankylosing spondylitis synovial fluid.

The V segment lost 5 bases and the J segment 4 bases; nucleotides outside the gene matches: 13. The CDR3 covers 19 residues. Per germline, CDR1 SGHRS and CDR2 YFSETQ. Quantitative molecular-barcoded 5'-RACE generated the TCR beta libraries. TCRdb reprocessed the 5' RACE reads with MiXCR, giving one entry per CDR3 protein. Of 250,000 to 400,000 distinct CDR3 sequences detected, under 14% appear once; the ten largest clones hold about 10%. This sequence was found in a female donor with ankylosing spondylitis or in good health (not recorded which). V gene TRBV5-1 combines with J gene TRBJ2-3; 16 bases are a match to TRBD2. Sequencing was carried out using blood, either unsorted or a sorted T cell fraction (not recorded which). CDR3: CASRHTGTSGGASPDTQYF. The CDR3 DNA follows: TGCGCCAGCAGACACACCGGGACTAGCGGGGGGGCCTCCCCAGATACGCAGTATTTT.